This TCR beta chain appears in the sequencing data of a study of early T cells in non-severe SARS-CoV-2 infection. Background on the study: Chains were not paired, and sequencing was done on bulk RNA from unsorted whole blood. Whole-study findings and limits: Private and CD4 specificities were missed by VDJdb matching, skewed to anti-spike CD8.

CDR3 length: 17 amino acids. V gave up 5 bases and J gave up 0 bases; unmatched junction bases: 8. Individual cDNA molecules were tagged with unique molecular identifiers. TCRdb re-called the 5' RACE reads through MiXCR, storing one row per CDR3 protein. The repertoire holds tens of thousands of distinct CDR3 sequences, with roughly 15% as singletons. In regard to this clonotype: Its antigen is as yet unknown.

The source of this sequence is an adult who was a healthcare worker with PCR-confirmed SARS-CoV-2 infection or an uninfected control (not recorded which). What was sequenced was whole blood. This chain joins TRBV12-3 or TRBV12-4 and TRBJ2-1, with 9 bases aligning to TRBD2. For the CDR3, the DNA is TGTGCCAGCAGTAGGTCATTTAGCGGGAGCTCCTACAATGAGCAGTTCTTC. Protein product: CASSRSFSGSSYNEQFF.